These 21 T cell receptor beta chains originate from one sample sequenced in a study of low-dose radiotherapy and immunotherapy resistance in tumors. TRAV and TRBV primers primed cDNA for both TCRalpha and TCRbeta. PCR amplification of the TCRs was performed with Phusion for about 20 PCR cycles, and it relied on a constant-region primer together with a V-primer adapter. TCRdb used MiXCR to reprocess the reads, holding one entry per CDR3 protein. The sample lists some 60,000 distinct CDR3 sequences; more than 20% were seen once. The time point: before trial treatment. The material was PBMCs, obtained before treatment. The receptors stem from a male donor with rectosigmoid adenocarcinoma.

CDR3 loop: CASSFVASGGSNTGELFF. The CDR3 DNA reads TGTGCCAGCAGCTTTGTGGCTAGCGGGGGCTCGAACACCGGGGAGCTGTTTTTT. The chain has TRBV11-2 and TRBJ2-2; 10 bases line up with TRBD2. Germline trimming cut 3 bases from V and 0 bases from J; bases unmatched to any gene: 7. Germline V CDR1 and CDR2: SGHAT, FQNNGV. The CDR3 covers 18 residues.

CDR3 amino acids: CSVEGSGSLDEQYF. CDR3 DNA sequence: TGCAGCGTTGAAGGTAGCGGGAGTCTCGACGAGCAGTACTTC. V is TRBV29-1 and J is TRBJ2-7; 9 positions match TRBD2. The V segment lost 1 base and the J segment 5 bases; nucleotides outside the gene matches: 6. This CDR3 is built from 14 residues. Germline CDR1 reads SQVTM; CDR2 reads ANQGSEA.

A word on this clonotype: Its ends do not fully match the called genes, so a read error is possible. The V call is TRBV5-1, the J call TRBJ2-2; a possible D gene is TRBD1 (6 bases). CDR3 size: 13 residues. Germline CDR1 SGHRS, CDR2 YFSETQ. The CDR3 DNA follows: TGCGCCACCAGCTTAGGGGGCACCGGGGAGCTGTTTTTT. It codes for CATSLGGTGELFF.

This clonotype was observed at least ten times. This sequence joins TRBV28 and TRBJ1-6; D is unresolved. The germline V and J ends were trimmed by 3 bases and 10 bases, with 10 bases remaining between them. Germline V lookup: CDR1 MDHEN, CDR2 SYDVKM. The CDR3 is 13 residues long. CDR3 sequence reads: CASSFNVESPLHF. The CDR3 DNA follows: TGTGCCAGCAGTTTCAATGTAGAATCACCCCTCCACTTT.

The table lists this clonotype with many counts. The CDR3 DNA reads as TGTGCCAGCAGCTCCGGAGCTTCCCGGAGCAATCAGCCCCAGCATTTT. Protein sequence: CASSSGASRSNQPQHF. The chain has TRBV7-2 and TRBJ1-5, with D hard to call. The CDR3 is 16 amino acids. Germline lookup yields CDR1 SGHTA and CDR2 FQGNSA. With 4 bases removed from V and 1 base from J, the gap between germline ends came to 14 bases. Variable domain in full (rest from reference TRBV7-2 and TRBJ1-5): GAGVSQSPSNKVTEKGKDVELRCDPISGHTALYWYRQSLGQGLEFLIYFQGNSAPDKSGLPSDRFSAERTGGSVSTLTIQRTQQEDSAVYLCASSSGASRSNQPQHFGDGTRLSIL.

In this sample, this clonotype turned up many times. The genes are TRBV4-2 and TRBJ1-2; D uncertain. This CDR3 spans 15 amino acids. CDR1 and CDR2 from the germline V gene are LGHNA and YNFKEQ. V dropped 4 bases and J dropped 0 bases, with 12 bases sitting between them. The CDR3 nucleotides read TGTGCCAGCAGCCCCTTCCCACGGACTAACTATGGCTACACCTTC. Encoded protein: CASSPFPRTNYGYTF.

On this clonotype itself: One base separates it from a far larger clone, so it is likely a read error. The chain recombines TRBV4-2 with TRBJ2-1; 11 bases agree with TRBD2. This CDR3 is built from 16 residues. Trimming at V came to 3 bases and at J to 10 bases, leaving 11 bases not matched to a gene. In germline, CDR1 is LGHNA, CDR2 YNFKEQ. The CDR3 region is CASSHSYGTSGYEQFF. The CDR3 DNA follows: TGTGCCAGCAGCCATTCATACGGGACTAGCGGCTACGAGCAGTTCTTC.

The sample holds many counts of this clonotype. This chain connects TRBV29-1 to TRBJ1-5; 8 bases match TRBD1. The CDR3 has 13 residues. The ends lost 6 bases at V and 11 bases at J; junction bases unmatched: 12. CDR1 SQVTM and CDR2 ANQGSEA come from the germline V gene. CDR3 region: CSVGQGLQGAQHF. The CDR3 DNA reads TGCAGCGTCGGACAGGGCCTACAGGGGGCCCAGCATTTT. The complete variable domain, with remaining parts taken from reference TRBV29-1 and TRBJ1-5, reads SAVISQKPSRDICQRGTSLTIQCQVDSQVTMMFWYRQQPGQSLTLIATANQGSEATYESGFVIDKFPISRPNLTFSTLTVSNMSPEDSSIYLCSVGQGLQGAQHFGDGTRLSIL.

This clonotype was observed many times. The genes are TRBV12-3 or TRBV12-4 and TRBJ2-1; D is possibly TRBD2 (6 bases). The ends were cut back, 3 bases at V and 2 bases at J, with 20 bases in the middle. The CDR3 is made up of 18 amino acids. The CDR3 spells CASSFVGRGSGTYNEQFF. The CDR3, as DNA: TGTGCCAGCAGTTTCGTTGGAAGGGGTAGCGGTACCTACAATGAGCAGTTCTTC.

The chain uses TRBV19 and TRBJ1-5; D unclear. Germline V gene sequence: CDR1 LNHDA, CDR2 SQIVND (reference sequence). The CDR3 has 16 amino acids. The V end was cut by 5 bases, the J end by 1 base, with 15 bases between. The DNA of the CDR3 is TGTGCCAGTAGTTATAGAGGCAGTCGGAGCAATCAGCCCCAGCATTTT. Its translation: CASSYRGSRSNQPQHF.

This clonotype was seen repeatedly, ten times or more. This chain uses TRBV28 with TRBJ1-5; D is unclear. The CDR3 contains 15 residues. The germline V gene encodes CDR1 MDHEN and CDR2 SYDVKM. V was clipped by 2 bases and J by 2 bases, with 10 bases between them. The CDR3 DNA sequence: TGTGCCAGCAGTTTAAGGGCTGGAGGCAATCAGCCCCAGCATTTT. Amino acids: CASSLRAGGNQPQHF.

Many counts were recorded for this clonotype. The J gene is TRBJ2-3, the V gene TRBV6-2 or TRBV6-3; D not certain. CDR1 and CDR2 from the germline V gene are MNHEY and SVGEGT. This CDR3 region has 15 residues. Trimming took 0 bases from V and 4 from J, leaving 11 bases between them. The CDR3 region is CASSYSSYLADTQYF. CDR3 in DNA: TGTGCCAGCAGTTACTCTAGCTACTTGGCAGATACGCAGTATTTT.

The chain uses TRBV28 and TRBJ1-4; 10 positions match TRBD1. Trimming took 6 bases from V and 5 from J; bases not matched to a gene: 6. Germline V lookup: CDR1 MDHEN, CDR2 SYDVKM. The CDR3 length is 15 residues. The CDR3 here is CASSEMGQGNEKLFF. The CDR3 coding sequence is TGTGCCAGCAGCGAGATGGGACAGGGGAATGAAAAACTGTTTTTT. Full variable domain (missing parts from reference TRBV28 and TRBJ1-4): DVKVTQSSRYLVKRTGEKVFLECVQDMDHENMFWYRQDPGLGLRLIYFSYDVKMKEKGDIPEGYSVSREKKERFSLILESASTNQTSMYLCASSEMGQGNEKLFFGSGTQLSVL.

This clonotype was recorded at least ten times. The V and J genes are TRBV4-2 and TRBJ2-3; the match to TRBD2 covers 9 bases. Germline V CDR1 and CDR2: LGHNA, YNFKEQ. Trimming at V came to 0 bases and at J to 5 bases, leaving 9 bases not matched to a gene. The CDR3 spans 17 residues. CDR3 sequence: CASSQDSGLANVDTQYF. CDR3 nucleotides: TGTGCCAGCAGCCAAGATAGCGGACTAGCGAATGTAGATACGCAGTATTTT.

On this clonotype: Compared with germline, one end of the junction differs, possibly owing to a read error. This chain uses TRBV5-1 with TRBJ2-5, with 9 positions matching TRBD1. Germline CDR1 reads SGHRS; CDR2 reads YFSETQ. The CDR3 is 16 residues long. The CDR3 loop reads CAGSLLGQGLRENQYF. The CDR3 nucleotides read TGCGCCGGCAGCTTGTTGGGACAGGGCTTGCGGGAGAACCAGTACTTC. The full variable domain, in which reference TRBV5-1 and TRBJ2-5 provide the parts outside the CDR3, is KAGVTQTPRYLIKTRGQQVTLSCSPISGHRSVSWYQQTPGQGLQFLFEYFSETQRNKGNFPGRFSGRQFSNSRSEMNVSTLELGDSALYLCAGSLLGQGLRENQYFGPGTRLLVL.

This clonotype occurred many times. This chain connects TRBV20-1 to TRBJ2-5; the match to TRBD1 covers 8 bases. The CDR3 runs to 15 residues. Trimming took 7 bases from V and 3 from J; bases not matched to a gene: 13. Looked up from germline, CDR1 is DFQATT and CDR2 is SNEGSKA (reference sequence). The CDR3 sequence is CSVGITTGVKETQYF. The CDR3 DNA reads as TGCAGTGTGGGGATCACGACAGGGGTAAAAGAGACCCAGTACTTC.

V gene TRBV24-1 combines with J gene TRBJ2-7; TRBD2 matches 8 bases. The last part of the DNA fits TRBJ2-1 better; the J call may be wrong. Germline V gives CDR1 KGHDR, CDR2 SFDVKD. CDR3 length: 16 amino acids. The CDR3 here is CATSDLRTGGGNEQFF. CDR3 sequence (DNA): TGTGCCACCAGTGATTTACGAACGGGAGGGGGCAATGAGCAGTTCTTC.

This clonotype was detected ten times or more. The J gene is TRBJ2-5, the V gene TRBV5-1, with D hard to call. CDR1 SGHRS and CDR2 YFSETQ come from the germline V gene. This CDR3 has 15 amino acids. V lost 4 bases, J lost 4 bases, and 17 bases lay in between. CDR3 loop: CASSQNPANTETQYF. CDR3 coding DNA: TGCGCCAGCAGCCAAAACCCAGCGAACACAGAGACCCAGTACTTC.

The V call is TRBV28, the J call TRBJ2-7, with 10 bases identical to TRBD2. Unmatched junction bases numbered 10, after V lost 7 bases and J lost 1 base. CDR1 is MDHEN and CDR2 is SYDVKM in the germline V gene. This CDR3 is 16 amino acids long. CDR3 in amino acids: CASTTRALAGSYEQYF. The DNA of the CDR3 is TGTGCCAGCACCACCAGGGCACTAGCGGGGTCCTACGAGCAGTACTTC.

At least ten counts were recorded for this clonotype. The chain uses TRBV7-8 and TRBJ2-3, with D possibly matching TRBD2 (5 bases). CDR1 is SGHVS and CDR2 is FQNEAQ in the germline V gene. This CDR3 is 18 amino acids long. Between the trimmed V and J ends, which lost 3 bases and 3 bases, there was a span of 22 bases. CDR3 sequence: CASSFRPSGAGITDTQYF. For the CDR3, the DNA is TGTGCCAGCAGCTTCCGCCCGAGTGGAGCCGGGATAACAGATACGCAGTATTTT.

This clonotype has a count of ten or more. The rearrangement joins TRBV28 to TRBJ1-1, with 7 bases aligning to TRBD1. The germline gives CDR1 MDHEN, CDR2 SYDVKM. The CDR3 is 15 amino acids. Trimming cost V 3 bases and J 4 bases; bases outside gene matches: 8. CDR3 coding DNA: TGTGCCAGCAGTTTGCGGCACCGACAGGGCACTGAAGCTTTCTTT. Encoded protein: CASSLRHRQGTEAFF. The full variable domain, its missing parts supplied by reference TRBV28 and TRBJ1-1, is DVKVTQSSRYLVKRTGEKVFLECVQDMDHENMFWYRQDPGLGLRLIYFSYDVKMKEKGDIPEGYSVSREKKERFSLILESASTNQTSMYLCASSLRHRQGTEAFFGQGTRLTVV.